One and the same sample provided the 20 T cell receptor beta chains below, sequenced in a study of blood T cell repertoires in COVID-19. Method: immunoSEQ multiplex PCR; TCRdb's copy keeps in-frame clones and lacks some. The sample holds about 64,000 clones; under 90% are singletons and the top ten take 2.5% to 3.5%. Sequences were obtained from peripheral blood. The receptors shown here come from a man in his fifties with active COVID-19.

The chain carries TRBV18 and TRBJ2-2, with 7 bases matching TRBD1. With V trimmed by 0 bases and J by 5 bases, 6 bases remained unmatched. The germline gives CDR1 KGHSH, CDR2 LQKENI. The CDR3 runs 16 residues. The CDR3 loop reads CASSPPRGQTTGELFF. The CDR3 coding sequence is TGTGCCAGCTCACCACCGAGGGGACAGACTACCGGGGAGCTGTTTTTT.

The chain carries TRBV27 and TRBJ2-1, with TRBD1 as a possible D gene (6 bases). The CDR3 totals 14 residues. The ends were cut back, 5 bases at V and 6 bases at J, with 14 bases in the middle. Germline lookup yields CDR1 MNHEY and CDR2 SMNVEV (reference sequence). The CDR3 DNA sequence: TGTGCCAGCAGTCGACAGGTCACTAGCAATGAGCAGTTCTTC. Amino acid sequence: CASSRQVTSNEQFF.

This clone was picked up a small number of times. The chain employs TRBV7-9 and TRBJ2-2; 7 nucleotides line up with TRBD1. Germline V lookup: CDR1 SEHNR, CDR2 FQNEAQ (reference sequence). CDR3 length: 16 amino acids. J gave up 2 bases and V 7 bases, and 10 bases lay outside the gene matches. CDR3 sequence: CASTPRQGKNTGELFF. The CDR3 DNA reads as TGTGCCAGCACCCCGAGACAGGGTAAAAACACCGGGGAGCTGTTTTTT.

This rearrangement joins TRBV23-1 to TRBJ2-2, with 7 bases identical to TRBD1. TRBV23-1 is flagged as an ORF with uncertain function. The CDR3 has 15 residues. Unmatched junction bases numbered 5, after V lost 0 bases and J lost 7 bases. The CDR3: CASSQSSGGGGELFF. In nucleotides, the CDR3 is TGCGCCAGCAGTCAATCGTCAGGGGGTGGCGGGGAGCTGTTTTTT.

The chain links TRBV2 to TRBJ2-5; 8 bases align to TRBD2. Germline CDR1 reads SNHLY; CDR2 reads FYNNEI. V lost 9 bases and J lost 2; bases outside the gene matches: 8. The CDR3 is 14 residues long. CDR3 sequence reads: CASKLADLQETQYF. In DNA form, the CDR3 reads TGTGCCAGTAAACTAGCGGACCTTCAAGAGACCCAGTACTTC.

The rearrangement joins TRBV6-4 to TRBJ2-1, with D possibly being TRBD2 (6 bases). The CDR3 length is 13 residues. Germline V gene sequence: CDR1 MRHNA, CDR2 SNTAGT. Trimming pared 3 bases from V and 11 bases from J, leaving 14 bases between. The CDR3 DNA follows: TGTGCCAGCAGTGAGGAGGGCAGCCTCAAGCAGTTCTTC. It specifies CASSEEGSLKQFF.

This clone was seen a handful of times. The rearrangement uses TRBV5-1 and TRBJ1-2, with D perhaps matching TRBD1 (6 bases). Germline V CDR1 and CDR2: SGHRS, YFSETQ. The CDR3 consists of 15 residues. With 1 base removed from V and 8 bases from J, the gap between germline ends came to 18 bases. This CDR3 is CASSLQVTGDQGYTF. CDR3 in DNA: TGCGCCAGCAGCTTGCAAGTGACAGGCGACCAGGGCTACACCTTC.

This chain uses TRBV11-2 with TRBJ1-1; D is possibly TRBD1 (5 bases). CDR1 is SGHAT and CDR2 is FQNNGV in the germline V gene. The CDR3 has 13 residues. V was cut by 5 bases and J by 4 bases, with 11 bases left in between. The CDR3 reads CASSLPQGTEAFF. The CDR3 nucleotides are TGTGCCAGCAGCCTCCCTCAGGGCACTGAAGCTTTCTTT. Full variable domain (remainder filled in from reference TRBV11-2 and TRBJ1-1): EAGVAQSPRYKIIEKRQSVAFWCNPISGHATLYWYQQILGQGPKLLIQFQNNGVVDDSQLPKDRFSAERLKGVDSTLKIQPAKLEDSAVYLCASSLPQGTEAFFGQGTRLTVV.

The chain has TRBV3-1 (or the pseudogene TRBV3-2) and TRBJ2-5; no firm D call. Between the trimmed V and J ends, which lost 1 base and 5 bases, there was a span of 5 bases. Per germline, CDR1 LGHDT and CDR2 YNNKEL (reference sequence). This CDR3 has 12 residues. The CDR3 bases are TGTGCCAGCAGCCAAGCTTTGGAGACCCAGTACTTC. It is translated as CASSQALETQYF.

The chain uses TRBV5-8 and TRBJ2-3, with TRBD1 as a possible D gene (5 bases). The germline gives CDR1 SGHTS, CDR2 YDEGEE. The length of the CDR3 is 17 residues. V gave up 0 bases and J gave up 1 base, with 15 bases separating them. The CDR3 sequence is CASSLAEAGWGTDTQYF. CDR3 nucleotides: TGTGCCAGCAGCTTGGCCGAGGCAGGGTGGGGCACAGATACGCAGTATTTT.

Only one count was recorded for this clone. The V gene is TRBV2, the J gene TRBJ2-3, with D perhaps TRBD1 (7 bases). The CDR3 loop spans 14 amino acids. The ends were cut back, 5 bases at V and 5 bases at J, with 14 bases in the middle. Germline V gene sequence: CDR1 SNHLY, CDR2 FYNNEI. CDR3 amino acids: CASSRGNRGDTQYF. DNA of the CDR3: TGTGCCAGCAGTCGGGGGAACAGGGGAGATACGCAGTATTTT.

The J gene is TRBJ1-2, the V gene TRBV5-5; 9 bases map to TRBD1. Germline assignment: CDR1 SGHKS and CDR2 YYEKEE (reference sequence). The length of the CDR3 is 15 residues. V lost 6 bases, J lost 8 bases, and 14 bases stayed unmatched. CDR3 coding DNA: TGTGCCAGCACCCCTTCGACACAGGGGGCGGGCGGCTACACCTTC. Encoded protein: CASTPSTQGAGGYTF.

The chain combines TRBV5-4 with TRBJ2-2, with 8 bases identical to TRBD2. This CDR3 is 15 amino acids long. Germline CDR1 SGHNT, CDR2 YYREEE (reference sequence). V dropped 5 bases and J dropped 3; count of bases not matched to a gene: 6. The CDR3 DNA follows: TGTGCCAGCAGGGGTAGCGGGGACTACACCGGGGAGCTGTTTTTT. Translated, it gives CASRGSGDYTGELFF.

This sequence joins TRBV5-4 and TRBJ2-1; TRBD2 agrees at 14 bases. The CDR3 runs to 16 residues. With V trimmed by 4 bases and J by 5 bases, 5 bases remained unmatched. CDR1 and CDR2 (germline): SGHNT, YYREEE (reference sequence). CDR3 coding DNA: TGTGCCAGCAGCGCGGGGACTAGCGGGAGAGACAATGAGCAGTTCTTC. Amino acids: CASSAGTSGRDNEQFF. The full variable domain, rest sourced from reference TRBV5-4 and TRBJ2-1, is ETGVTQSPTHLIKTRGQQVTLRCSSQSGHNTVSWYQQALGQGPQFIFQYYREEENGRGNFPPRFSGLQFPNYSSELNVNALELDDSALYLCASSAGTSGRDNEQFFGPGTRLTVL.

The rearrangement joins TRBV5-1 to TRBJ2-1; 8 nucleotides agree with TRBD2. The length of the CDR3 is 13 residues. Trimming removed 4 bases from V and 10 bases from J; junction bases left unmatched: 7. Germline CDR1 reads SGHRS; CDR2 reads YFSETQ. CDR3 region: CASSLGRGDEQFF. CDR3 sequence (DNA): TGCGCCAGCAGCCTCGGGAGGGGCGACGAGCAGTTCTTC. The variable domain in full, with the rest retrieved from reference TRBV5-1 and TRBJ2-1, is KAGVTQTPRYLIKTRGQQVTLSCSPISGHRSVSWYQQTPGQGLQFLFEYFSETQRNKGNFPGRFSGRQFSNSRSEMNVSTLELGDSALYLCASSLGRGDEQFFGPGTRLTVL.

The gene calls are TRBV6-1 and TRBJ2-3; 10 bases are shared with TRBD2. V lost 3 bases, J lost 6 bases, and 6 bases stayed unmatched. This CDR3 comprises 15 residues. Germline V gene sequence: CDR1 MNHNS, CDR2 SASEGT. CDR3 amino acids: CASSEIAGGRDTQYF. CDR3 DNA: TGTGCCAGCAGTGAGATAGCGGGGGGCCGGGATACGCAGTATTTT.

The genes are TRBV9 and TRBJ2-7; a weak D match, TRBD1 (6 bases). CDR3 length: 14 amino acids. V lost 4 bases to trimming and J lost 4 bases, with 15 bases between them. CDR1 SGDLS and CDR2 YYNGEE come from the germline V gene. Written as DNA, the CDR3 is TGTGCCAGCAGCCCTACCGGGACACCTTACGAGCAGTACTTC. Its protein product is CASSPTGTPYEQYF.

CDR3 residues: CASSIGGQGNTEAFF. The CDR3 nucleotides are TGTGCCAGTAGTATAGGGGGACAGGGGAACACTGAAGCTTTCTTT. The chain is built from TRBV19 and TRBJ1-1; 9 positions match TRBD1. The CDR3 is 15 amino acids. Trimming at V came to 1 base and at J to 1 base, leaving 1 base not matched to a gene. In germline, CDR1 is LNHDA, CDR2 SQIVND (reference sequence).

The chain's CDR3 is CASSLIVAVVYEQYF. In DNA, the CDR3 is TGTGCCAGCAGCTTAATTGTAGCGGTGGTGTACGAGCAGTACTTC. The chain joins TRBV7-3 to TRBJ2-7, with D perhaps TRBD2 (6 bases). The CDR3 has 15 residues. V was clipped by 1 base and J by 4 bases, with 14 bases between them. The germline CDR1 and CDR2 sequences are SGHTA and FQGTGA.

The chain employs TRBV30 and TRBJ2-5; 7 bases match TRBD1. The germline V gene encodes CDR1 GTSNPN and CDR2 SVGIG (reference sequence). The CDR3 has 14 residues. V lost 1 base to trimming and J lost 1 base; unmatched junction nucleotides: 3. The CDR3 sequence: CAWSAHRGQETQYF. The CDR3 bases are TGTGCCTGGAGTGCTCACAGGGGCCAAGAGACCCAGTACTTC.